This T cell receptor (beta chain) was sequenced for a study of control samples from healthy donors and cancer patients. Libraries were prepared by immunoSEQ multiplex PCR; TCRdb keeps only in-frame clonotypes and omits some of them. The table shows roughly 52,000 clones, with 85% to 95% occurring only once. CDR1 and CDR2 (germline): MRHNA, SNTAGT. The germline V and J ends were trimmed by 3 bases and 0 bases, with 9 bases remaining between them. This CDR3 has 15 amino acids. This TCR was recovered from a man aged 25 to 40 in good health. Sample: blood. The chain uses TRBV6-4 and TRBJ1-5; TRBD1 might be the D (5 bases). The CDR3 is CASSETVYSNQPQHF. The CDR3 DNA sequence: TGTGCCAGCAGTGAGACAGTTTATAGCAATCAGCCCCAGCATTTT.